The 27 T cell receptor beta chains below all came from one sample that was sequenced in a study of early T cells in non-severe SARS-CoV-2 infection. TCRdb independently ran MiXCR on the 5' RACE reads; one entry per CDR3 protein. The sample contains about 25,000 distinct CDR3 sequences, 5.5% of which appear only once. Material: whole blood. These receptors were collected from an adult who was a healthcare worker with PCR-confirmed SARS-CoV-2 infection or an uninfected control (not recorded which).

The sample holds many counts of this clonotype. The chain combines TRBV3-1 with TRBJ2-1; 9 bases are shared with TRBD2. The CDR3 runs to 15 residues. The germline V gene has CDR1 LGHDT and CDR2 YNNKEL (reference sequence). With 0 bases clipped from V and 8 bases from J, the junction kept 5 bases outside the gene matches. The CDR3 reads CASSQEGGLAHEQFF. The CDR3, as DNA: TGTGCCAGCAGCCAAGAGGGGGGACTAGCCCATGAGCAGTTCTTC.

This clonotype was recorded many times. CDR3 sequence reads: CASSSTDRGDTDTQYF. The CDR3, as DNA: TGCGCCAGCAGCTCGACGGACAGGGGCGACACAGATACGCAGTATTTT. This chain connects TRBV5-1 to TRBJ2-3; TRBD1 agrees at 9 bases. Germline V gives CDR1 SGHRS, CDR2 YFSETQ. The CDR3 loop spans 16 amino acids. Trimming took 3 bases from V and 2 from J; bases not matched to a gene: 7.

Many counts were recorded for this clonotype. The chain is built from TRBV11-2 and TRBJ1-1; D perhaps matches TRBD1 (6 bases). Germline V gene lookup returns CDR1 SGHAT and CDR2 FQNNGV. The CDR3 runs 16 residues. Trimming shortened V by 6 bases and J by 0 bases, and 17 bases separated the two germline ends. The chain's CDR3 is CASRFLGGGMNTEAFF. The CDR3, as DNA: TGTGCCAGCAGATTTCTCGGCGGGGGCATGAACACTGAAGCTTTCTTT.

This clonotype is classed as medium-sized. The chain combines TRBV7-6 with TRBJ2-1, with a weak D call TRBD1 (5 bases). Deletions cut 5 bases from V and 7 bases from J, with 9 bases between. CDR3 length: 12 residues. Germline V gene data show CDR1 as SGHVS and CDR2 as FNYEAQ. CDR3 bases: TGTGCCAGCAGCAGAAACAGGAATGAGCAGTTCTTC. Translated: CASSRNRNEQFF.

This clonotype was counted ten times or more. The chain couples TRBV2 to TRBJ1-2, with 7 positions matching TRBD1. The CDR3 length is 14 residues. The germline V gene has CDR1 SNHLY and CDR2 FYNNEI. V shed 6 bases and J 7 bases; nucleotides not matched to a gene: 11. This CDR3 reads CASSRIDRARGYTF. In DNA form, the CDR3 reads TGTGCCAGCAGCCGCATCGACAGGGCGCGTGGCTACACCTTC.

This clonotype came up many times. The V and J genes are TRBV20-1 and TRBJ2-1, with D tentatively TRBD2 (5 bases). Per germline, CDR1 DFQATT and CDR2 SNEGSKA (reference sequence). V was cut by 1 base and J by 12 bases, with 13 bases left in between. The CDR3 is 12 amino acids. For the CDR3, the DNA is TGCAGTGCTAGAGGAACGGTAGGAGGGCAGTTCTTC. Its translation is CSARGTVGGQFF.

The rearrangement joins TRBV5-1 to TRBJ2-3; D gene uncertain. Germline V gives CDR1 SGHRS, CDR2 YFSETQ. With 2 bases removed from V and 3 bases from J, the gap between germline ends came to 4 bases. The CDR3 consists of 12 residues. The CDR3 region is CASSFKTDTQYF. The CDR3 region has the DNA TGCGCCAGCAGCTTCAAAACAGATACGCAGTATTTT.

This clonotype came up once. A read error may be the cause here, since a much bigger clone is one base away. The conserved closing phenylalanine or tryptophan is absent in this CDR3, likely reflecting a read error. This rearrangement joins TRBV7-9 to TRBJ2-4, with D possibly matching TRBD2 (5 bases). V was pared by 1 base and J by 8 bases, with 6 bases between. Germline-derived CDR1 and CDR2 are SEHNR and FQNEAQ (reference sequence). This CDR3 has 12 amino acids. CDR3 in amino acids: CASSLGGDIQYY. The CDR3 DNA sequence: TGTGCCAGCAGCTTAGGGGGAGACATTCAGTACTAC.

This clonotype has at least ten counts. The chain links TRBV14 to TRBJ1-2; no firm D call. Germline CDR1 and CDR2: SGHDN and FVKESK. Trimming pared 3 bases from V and 4 bases from J, leaving 9 bases between. CDR3 size: 13 residues. CDR3 residues: CASSQGLGYGYTF. CDR3 in DNA: TGTGCCAGCAGCCAGGGTCTTGGCTATGGCTACACCTTC.

This clonotype was counted a single time. The chain combines TRBV7-6 with TRBJ2-3; D is uncertain. CDR1 and CDR2 (germline): SGHVS, FNYEAQ. The length of the CDR3 is 15 residues. V was shortened by 0 bases and J by 6 bases, with 13 bases between the two germline ends. CDR3 residues: CASSLARQPEDTQYF. CDR3 coding DNA: TGTGCCAGCAGCTTAGCGCGGCAACCGGAGGATACGCAGTATTTT.

This clonotype has more than one count but fewer than ten. The gene calls are TRBV28 and TRBJ1-1, with a possible D match to TRBD1 (5 bases). The CDR3 runs 14 residues. The V gene's germline CDR1 is MDHEN and CDR2 SYDVKM. Between the trimmed V and J ends, which lost 2 bases and 4 bases, there was a span of 11 bases. The CDR3 nucleotides read TGTGCCAGCAGTTTAACCCGAACAGGCACTGAAGCTTTCTTT. Translated, it gives CASSLTRTGTEAFF.

This clonotype showed up many times. The V gene is TRBV5-5, the J gene TRBJ2-3, with a weak D call TRBD2 (6 bases). CDR3 length equals 14 residues. The ends were cut back, 4 bases at V and 1 base at J, with 10 bases in the middle. Germline loops: CDR1 SGHKS, CDR2 YYEKEE (reference sequence). As DNA, the CDR3 is TGTGCCAGCAGCCGGGGGTGGGGCACAGATACGCAGTATTTT. As protein: CASSRGWGTDTQYF.

This clonotype showed up many times. This chain links TRBV7-6 with TRBJ2-2, with TRBD2 as a possible D gene (7 bases). From germline, CDR1 is SGHVS and CDR2 FNYEAQ. The CDR3 is 15 residues long. Trimming pared 6 bases from V and 7 bases from J, leaving 18 bases between. CDR3 sequence reads: CASRGTGGPIGELFF. CDR3 DNA: TGTGCCAGCAGGGGAACCGGGGGGCCTATCGGGGAGCTGTTTTTT.

This chain joins TRBV10-2 and TRBJ2-2; 9 bases map to TRBD2. The CDR3 consists of 14 residues. Germline CDR1 reads WSHSY; CDR2 reads SAAADI. V shed 8 bases, J shed 7 bases, and the junction held 8 bases outside the gene matches. CDR3 DNA: TGCGCCAGCTCCGGCGGGGGGGCGTACGGGGAGCTGTTTTTT. It codes for CASSGGGAYGELFF.

This clonotype was observed once. The chain links TRBV10-3 to TRBJ2-2, with unresolved D. Germline V gives CDR1 ENHRY, CDR2 SYGVKD. The CDR3 loop spans 15 amino acids. Trimming stripped 3 bases from V and 0 bases from J, with 8 bases between. CDR3 loop: CAISDPYSNTGELFF. The CDR3 DNA is TGTGCCATCAGTGATCCTTATTCGAACACCGGGGAGCTGTTTTTT.

This clonotype was observed at least ten times. V is TRBV7-9 and J is TRBJ2-3; 14 bases are a match to TRBD2. The V gene's germline CDR1 is SEHNR and CDR2 FQNEAQ (reference sequence). The CDR3 is 17 residues long. Trimming at V came to 5 bases and at J to 2 bases, leaving 6 bases not matched to a gene. In DNA, the CDR3 is TGTGCCAGCAGCGCGGGACTAGCGGGGGTCTTCACAGATACGCAGTATTTT. Protein sequence: CASSAGLAGVFTDTQYF.

This clonotype occurred many times. The chain joins TRBV28 to TRBJ1-3; D not certain. The length of the CDR3 is 16 residues. Trimming removed 7 bases from V and 0 bases from J, with 16 bases in between. Germline V lookup: CDR1 MDHEN, CDR2 SYDVKM. DNA for the CDR3: TGTGCCAGCAACATCCTTAGAGCGAGCTCTGGAAACACCATATATTTT. It encodes CASNILRASSGNTIYF.

This clonotype was recorded many times. The rearrangement uses TRBV28 and TRBJ1-5, with D possibly TRBD1 on 5 matching bases. CDR3 length: 15 amino acids. The V gene lost 3 bases and the J gene lost 10 bases, with 19 bases spanning the gap. Germline V CDR1 and CDR2: MDHEN, SYDVKM. The CDR3: CASSLGRRSTPPQHF. As DNA, the CDR3 is TGTGCCAGCAGTTTGGGACGGCGATCTACCCCCCCCCAGCATTTT.

This clonotype was observed at least ten times. CDR3 in DNA: TGTGCCAGTAGTCCGAGGGACTCTGGGGCCAACGTCCTGACTTTC. Its translation is CASSPRDSGANVLTF. The chain recombines TRBV19 with TRBJ2-6; D might be TRBD2 (5 bases). Trimming removed 5 bases at V and 0 bases at J, with 8 bases between. The CDR3 consists of 15 residues. Germline V lookup: CDR1 LNHDA, CDR2 SQIVND (reference sequence).

Many counts were recorded for this clonotype. This chain links TRBV12-3 or TRBV12-4 with TRBJ2-7; no firm D call. The germline V and J ends were trimmed by 0 bases and 7 bases, with 10 bases remaining between them. The CDR3 extends over 13 amino acids. Written as DNA, the CDR3 is TGTGCCAGCAGTTTAGCGTTCATTCTGGAGCAGTACTTC. Protein product: CASSLAFILEQYF.

This clonotype has more than one count but fewer than ten. The chain joins TRBV5-1 to TRBJ2-2, with TRBD1 matching 7 bases. Germline V lookup: CDR1 SGHRS, CDR2 YFSETQ. V lost 3 bases to trimming and J lost 0 bases; unmatched junction nucleotides: 11. CDR3 length: 18 residues. DNA of the CDR3: TGCGCCAGCAGCTCGCGTTTTGGGACAGCGACGAACACCGGGGAGCTGTTTTTT. It encodes CASSSRFGTATNTGELFF.

There are many counts of this clonotype. The gene calls are TRBV11-2 and TRBJ1-2, with a weak D call TRBD1 (5 bases). The germline V gene has CDR1 SGHAT and CDR2 FQNNGV. Deletions cut 1 base from V and 4 bases from J, with 16 bases between. The CDR3 consists of 16 residues. The CDR3 nucleotides read TGTGCCAGCAGCTTAGGATTAGGGGACCCCCGCTATGGCTACACCTTC. Translation: CASSLGLGDPRYGYTF.

This clonotype has only a few counts. The chain carries TRBV7-2 and TRBJ2-6, with D perhaps matching TRBD1 or TRBD2 (5 bases each). This CDR3 is built from 16 residues. V was cut by 2 bases and J by 2 bases, with 10 bases left in between. Germline V lookup: CDR1 SGHTA, CDR2 FQGNSA. CDR3 sequence: CASSLKQGAGANVLTF. For the CDR3, the DNA is TGTGCCAGCAGCTTAAAGCAGGGAGCTGGGGCCAACGTCCTGACTTTC.

The rearrangement uses TRBV5-1 and TRBJ1-1; D gene ambiguous. The CDR3 runs to 13 residues. Trimming left V 4 bases short and J 6 bases short, with 13 bases between. Germline values: CDR1 SGHRS, CDR2 YFSETQ. The CDR3 DNA is TGCGCCAGCAGCATAGTTGTTTCTTCTGAAGCTTTCTTT. Its translation is CASSIVVSSEAFF.

For this clonotype: This may stem from a read error, because a much larger clone lies one nucleotide away. The chain recombines TRBV7-2 with TRBJ2-1; unclear D gene. The V gene's germline CDR1 is SGHTA and CDR2 FQGNSA. This CDR3 is 15 amino acids long. V was cut by 3 bases and J by 5 bases, with 14 bases left in between. DNA of the CDR3: TGTGCCAGCAGCTTCTTGGGAAGAAAGCACAATGAGCAGTTCTTC. Encoded protein: CASSFLGRKHNEQFF.

This chain connects TRBV19 to TRBJ2-4, with 8 bases aligning to TRBD1. CDR1 is LNHDA and CDR2 is SQIVND in the germline V gene (reference sequence). V lost 7 bases and J lost 0; bases outside the gene matches: 5. This CDR3 region has 15 residues. The CDR3 loop is CASTRTGIAKNIQYF. CDR3 nucleotide sequence: TGTGCCAGTACTCGGACAGGGATAGCCAAAAACATTCAGTACTTC.

By sample fraction, this clonotype is medium-sized. The chain combines TRBV9 with TRBJ1-2; the D gene is possibly TRBD1 (5 bases). Trimming took 3 bases from V and 6 from J, leaving 18 bases between them. The CDR3 sequence is 15 residues long. The germline CDR1 and CDR2 sequences are SGDLS and YYNGEE. CDR3 in DNA: TGTGCCAGCAGCGCCCGACCGGAGGCAGGGAATGGCTACACCTTC. It encodes CASSARPEAGNGYTF.